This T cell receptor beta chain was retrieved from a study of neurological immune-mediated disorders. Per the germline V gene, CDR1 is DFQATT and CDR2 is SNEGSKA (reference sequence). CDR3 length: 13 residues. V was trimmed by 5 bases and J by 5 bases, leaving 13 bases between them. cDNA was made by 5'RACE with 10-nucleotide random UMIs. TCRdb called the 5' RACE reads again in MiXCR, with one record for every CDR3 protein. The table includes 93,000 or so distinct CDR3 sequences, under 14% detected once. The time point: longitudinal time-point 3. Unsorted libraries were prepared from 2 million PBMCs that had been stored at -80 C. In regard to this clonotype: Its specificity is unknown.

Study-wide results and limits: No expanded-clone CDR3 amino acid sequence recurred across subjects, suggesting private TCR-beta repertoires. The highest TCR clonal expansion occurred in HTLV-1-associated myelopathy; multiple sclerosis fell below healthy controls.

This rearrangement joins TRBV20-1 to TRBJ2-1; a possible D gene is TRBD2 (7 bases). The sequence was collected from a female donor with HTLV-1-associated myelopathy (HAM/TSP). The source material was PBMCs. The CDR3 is CSAATGRDNEQFF. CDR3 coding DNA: TGCAGTGCTGCAACAGGGAGGGACAATGAGCAGTTCTTC.